This is a list of T cell receptor beta chains from one sample in a study of metastatic and nonmetastatic thyroid tumors. TCRdb re-called the PCR reads through MiXCR. The repertoire holds approximately 35,000 clones, with approximately 40% as singletons. Sequencing used tumor tissue. Receptor source: a female donor with papillary thyroid cancer or a benign thyroid nodule (not recorded which). Some clones in this sample may be carry-over from other donors' samples. Both conserved end residues are part of each CDR3. D genes are given only for firm matches. Only part of the rows carry a size: once, few, many, or a class if the clone is expanded.

j_call: TRBJ1-6
d_call: .
v_call: TRBV28
clone_size: few
cdr3_aa: CASSSPRDFYNSPLHF
cdr3_nt: TGTGCCAGCAGCTCCCCTAGGGACTTCTATAATTCACCCCTCCACTTT

j_call: TRBJ2-5
d_call: .
v_call: TRBV5-6
clone_size: .
cdr3_aa: CASSLDRSLKTQYF
cdr3_nt: TGTGCCAGCAGCCTAGACAGGAGTCTGAAGACCCAGTACTTC

j_call: TRBJ2-7
d_call: TRBD2
v_call: TRBV19
clone_size: few
cdr3_aa: CASSITLREGRGAYEQYF
cdr3_nt: TGTGCCAGTAGTATCACCCTCCGGGAGGGAAGAGGTGCCTACGAGCAGTACTTC

j_call: TRBJ1-2
d_call: .
v_call: TRBV19
clone_size: large
cdr3_aa: CASSIGGQNYGYTF
cdr3_nt: TGTGCCAGTAGTATAGGAGGACAAAACTATGGCTACACCTTC

j_call: TRBJ1-1
d_call: .
v_call: TRBV19
clone_size: few
cdr3_aa: CASSPGHMNTEAFF
cdr3_nt: TGTGCCAGTAGTCCGGGACACATGAACACTGAAGCTTTCTTT

j_call: TRBJ2-7
d_call: .
v_call: TRBV20-1
clone_size: once
cdr3_aa: CSAMDYEQYF
cdr3_nt: TGCAGTGCTATGGACTACGAGCAGTACTTC

j_call: TRBJ2-1
d_call: TRBD1
v_call: TRBV19
clone_size: many
cdr3_aa: CATRQGILSHNEQFF
cdr3_nt: TGTGCCACTCGACAGGGTATCTTGAGTCACAATGAGCAGTTCTTC

j_call: TRBJ2-2
d_call: TRBD2
v_call: TRBV5-1
clone_size: .
cdr3_aa: CASSLVGLAGIGTGELFF
cdr3_nt: TGCGCCAGCAGCTTGGTGGGACTAGCGGGAATTGGAACCGGGGAGCTGTTTTTT

j_call: TRBJ1-1
d_call: TRBD1
v_call: TRBV6-1
clone_size: .
cdr3_aa: CASSLTPKQGGAFF
cdr3_nt: TGTGCCAGCAGTTTAACCCCGAAACAGGGGGGGGCTTTCTTT

j_call: TRBJ2-7
d_call: TRBD2
v_call: TRBV4-2
clone_size: .
cdr3_aa: CASSQDLFGLARRSSYEQYF
cdr3_nt: TGTGCCAGCAGCCAAGATTTATTTGGACTAGCGAGGCGTAGCTCCTACGAGCAGTACTTC

j_call: TRBJ2-1
d_call: .
v_call: TRBV24-1
clone_size: few
cdr3_aa: CATSEPGFSYNEQFF
cdr3_nt: TGTGCCACCAGTGAACCGGGGTTCTCCTACAATGAGCAGTTCTTC

j_call: TRBJ2-1
d_call: TRBD2
v_call: TRBV11-2
clone_size: .
cdr3_aa: CASSQTSGRADEQFF
cdr3_nt: TGTGCCAGCAGCCAGACTAGCGGGAGGGCCGATGAGCAGTTCTTC

j_call: TRBJ2-1
d_call: TRBD2
v_call: TRBV11-1
clone_size: .
cdr3_aa: CASSLGLAGINEQFF
cdr3_nt: TGTGCCAGCAGCTTAGGACTAGCGGGAATCAATGAGCAGTTCTTC

j_call: TRBJ1-1
d_call: .
v_call: TRBV15
clone_size: .
cdr3_aa: CATSPAGAEAFF
cdr3_nt: TGTGCCACCAGCCCAGCAGGGGCTGAAGCTTTCTTT

j_call: TRBJ2-2
d_call: TRBD1
v_call: TRBV11-1
clone_size: .
cdr3_aa: CASSFPGGEETGELFF
cdr3_nt: TGTGCCAGCAGCTTTCCAGGGGGCGAAGAAACCGGGGAGCTGTTTTTT

j_call: TRBJ2-7
d_call: .
v_call: TRBV11-2
clone_size: few
cdr3_aa: CASTPRWGASSEQYF
cdr3_nt: TGTGCCAGCACCCCTCGCTGGGGGGCCTCCTCCGAGCAGTACTTC

j_call: TRBJ1-1
d_call: .
v_call: TRBV27
clone_size: few
cdr3_aa: CASSLGTEAFF
cdr3_nt: TGTGCCAGCAGTTTAGGCACTGAAGCTTTCTTT

j_call: TRBJ1-6
d_call: .
v_call: TRBV19
clone_size: .
cdr3_aa: CASSREGFSPLHF
cdr3_nt: TGTGCCAGTAGCCGAGAAGGGTTTTCACCCCTCCACTTT

j_call: TRBJ1-1
d_call: .
v_call: TRBV10-3
clone_size: few
cdr3_aa: CAISEQGGVDTEAFF
cdr3_nt: TGTGCCATCAGTGAGCAGGGTGGTGTGGACACTGAAGCTTTCTTT

j_call: TRBJ1-3
d_call: .
v_call: TRBV6-2/TRBV6-3
clone_size: few
cdr3_aa: CASSYSYRHSGNTIYF
cdr3_nt: TGTGCCAGCAGTTACTCCTACCGGCACTCTGGAAACACCATATATTTT

j_call: TRBJ1-2
d_call: TRBD1
v_call: TRBV19
clone_size: .
cdr3_aa: CASSMTGPGDGYTF
cdr3_nt: TGTGCCAGTAGTATGACAGGGCCCGGGGATGGCTACACCTTC

j_call: TRBJ2-7
d_call: TRBD2
v_call: TRBV30
clone_size: .
cdr3_aa: CAWKAGGTREQYF
cdr3_nt: TGTGCCTGGAAGGCGGGAGGAACTAGGGAGCAGTACTTC

j_call: TRBJ1-2
d_call: .
v_call: TRBV6-1
clone_size: few
cdr3_aa: CASRVTGWAYGYTF
cdr3_nt: TGTGCCAGCAGGGTAACAGGGTGGGCCTATGGCTACACCTTC

j_call: TRBJ2-1
d_call: .
v_call: TRBV20-1
clone_size: .
cdr3_aa: CSAKGGSYNEQFF
cdr3_nt: TGCAGTGCTAAAGGGGGGTCTTACAATGAGCAGTTCTTC

j_call: TRBJ1-2
d_call: TRBD1
v_call: TRBV27
clone_size: .
cdr3_aa: CASRKEGQAFYGYTF
cdr3_nt: TGTGCCAGCAGAAAAGAAGGACAGGCCTTCTATGGCTACACCTTC

j_call: TRBJ1-5
d_call: .
v_call: TRBV12-3/TRBV12-4
clone_size: many
cdr3_aa: CASSLERRARSQHF
cdr3_nt: TGTGCCAGCAGTTTAGAGCGGAGGGCAAGGTCCCAGCATTTT

j_call: TRBJ2-1
d_call: TRBD2
v_call: TRBV6-2/TRBV6-3
clone_size: .
cdr3_aa: CASSEVAGGYNEQFF
cdr3_nt: TGTGCCAGCAGCGAAGTAGCGGGAGGGTACAATGAGCAGTTCTTC

j_call: TRBJ1-5
d_call: .
v_call: TRBV5-5
clone_size: .
cdr3_aa: CASSLSPRVDQPQHF
cdr3_nt: TGTGCCAGCAGCTTGTCCCCTAGGGTGGATCAGCCCCAGCATTTT

j_call: TRBJ2-3
d_call: TRBD2
v_call: TRBV27
clone_size: .
cdr3_aa: CASSKRGSTDTQYF
cdr3_nt: TGTGCCAGCAGTAAGCGGGGGAGCACAGATACGCAGTATTTT

j_call: TRBJ2-6
d_call: TRBD2
v_call: TRBV7-8
clone_size: .
cdr3_aa: CASLPGLAGAGANVLTF
cdr3_nt: TGTGCCAGTCTCCCGGGACTAGCGGGGGCTGGGGCCAACGTCCTGACTTTC

j_call: TRBJ2-7
d_call: TRBD1
v_call: TRBV3-1
clone_size: .
cdr3_aa: CASSQVDRVYEQYF
cdr3_nt: TGTGCCAGCAGCCAAGTGGACAGGGTCTACGAGCAGTACTTC

j_call: TRBJ1-3
d_call: .
v_call: TRBV6-4
clone_size: few
cdr3_aa: CASSETGPGNTIYF
cdr3_nt: TGTGCCAGCAGTGAAACAGGGCCGGGAAACACCATATATTTT

j_call: TRBJ1-1
d_call: TRBD1
v_call: TRBV12-3/TRBV12-4
clone_size: few
cdr3_aa: CASSPDRGGTEAFF
cdr3_nt: TGTGCCAGCAGTCCGGACAGGGGCGGCACTGAAGCTTTCTTT

j_call: TRBJ1-5
d_call: .
v_call: TRBV11-2
clone_size: .
cdr3_aa: CASSGTINQPQHF
cdr3_nt: TGTGCCAGCAGCGGCACGATCAATCAGCCCCAGCATTTT

j_call: TRBJ1-5
d_call: TRBD1
v_call: TRBV20-1
clone_size: .
cdr3_aa: CSARGGTGGGQPQHF
cdr3_nt: TGCAGTGCTAGAGGCGGGACAGGGGGCGGTCAGCCCCAGCATTTT

j_call: TRBJ2-5
d_call: TRBD2
v_call: TRBV20-1
clone_size: .
cdr3_aa: CSARDCWGAGGQGQETQYF
cdr3_nt: TGCAGTGCTAGAGATTGCTGGGGAGCGGGGGGGCAAGGCCAAGAAACCCAGTACTTC

j_call: TRBJ1-2
d_call: .
v_call: TRBV4-1
clone_size: few
cdr3_aa: CASSQVQGGGYTF
cdr3_nt: TGCGCCAGCAGCCAAGTACAGGGCGGTGGCTACACCTTC

j_call: TRBJ2-3
d_call: TRBD2
v_call: TRBV24-1
clone_size: .
cdr3_aa: CATSDMDRGGDTQYF
cdr3_nt: TGTGCCACCAGTGATATGGACCGGGGGGGCGATACGCAGTATTTT

j_call: TRBJ1-3
d_call: .
v_call: TRBV5-1
clone_size: .
cdr3_aa: CASSPEGRSSGNTIYF
cdr3_nt: TGCGCCAGCAGCCCGGAGGGGAGAAGCTCTGGAAACACCATATATTTT

j_call: TRBJ2-3
d_call: .
v_call: TRBV19
clone_size: few
cdr3_aa: CASAKGLGTDTQYF
cdr3_nt: TGTGCCAGTGCGAAGGGGTTGGGGACAGATACGCAGTATTTT

j_call: TRBJ1-1
d_call: TRBD1
v_call: TRBV6-1
clone_size: .
cdr3_aa: CASSQTGGKAEAFF
cdr3_nt: TGTGCCAGCAGTCAGACAGGGGGTAAGGCTGAAGCTTTCTTT

j_call: TRBJ1-6
d_call: TRBD1
v_call: TRBV4-1
clone_size: .
cdr3_aa: CASSQGQGNSPLHF
cdr3_nt: TGCGCCAGCAGCCAAGGACAGGGAAATTCACCCCTCCACTTT

j_call: TRBJ1-1
d_call: .
v_call: TRBV5-1
clone_size: .
cdr3_aa: CASSLGPGNTEAFF
cdr3_nt: TGCGCCAGCAGCCTAGGACCGGGGAACACTGAAGCTTTCTTT

j_call: TRBJ2-7
d_call: TRBD1
v_call: TRBV20-1
clone_size: .
cdr3_aa: CSAVTPRQGSYEQYF
cdr3_nt: TGCAGTGCTGTCACCCCGCGACAGGGCTCCTACGAGCAGTACTTC

j_call: TRBJ2-1
d_call: TRBD2
v_call: TRBV30
clone_size: .
cdr3_aa: CAWRLAQEQFF
cdr3_nt: TGTGCCTGGAGACTAGCGCAAGAGCAGTTCTTC

j_call: TRBJ2-5
d_call: TRBD2
v_call: TRBV6-1
clone_size: .
cdr3_aa: CASSNRGVETQYF
cdr3_nt: TGTGCCAGCAGCAACCGGGGGGTAGAGACCCAGTACTTC

j_call: TRBJ2-3
d_call: .
v_call: TRBV5-1
clone_size: .
cdr3_aa: CASSSALDGSTDTQYF
cdr3_nt: TGCGCCAGCAGCTCGGCCCTAGATGGAAGCACAGATACGCAGTATTTT

j_call: TRBJ1-5
d_call: .
v_call: TRBV18
clone_size: .
cdr3_aa: CASSPSAYSNQPQHF
cdr3_nt: TGTGCCAGCTCACCATCGGCTTATAGCAATCAGCCCCAGCATTTT

j_call: TRBJ2-2
d_call: TRBD1
v_call: TRBV7-7
clone_size: .
cdr3_aa: CASSPLRTGAAGGELFF
cdr3_nt: TGTGCTAGCAGCCCGCTACGGACAGGGGCCGCCGGCGGGGAGCTGTTTTTT

j_call: TRBJ2-3
d_call: .
v_call: TRBV27
clone_size: .
cdr3_aa: CASTPSMGYYEYF
cdr3_nt: TGTGCCAGCACTCCCTCTATGGGGTATTACGAATATTTT

j_call: TRBJ2-7
d_call: .
v_call: TRBV7-2
clone_size: .
cdr3_aa: CASSFALSSYEQYF
cdr3_nt: TGTGCCAGCAGCTTTGCCCTGAGCTCCTACGAGCAGTACTTC

j_call: TRBJ2-7
d_call: TRBD1
v_call: TRBV6-1
clone_size: .
cdr3_aa: CASSSRQGYNEQYF
cdr3_nt: TGTGCCAGCAGTTCCCGACAGGGTTACAACGAGCAGTACTTC

j_call: TRBJ2-3
d_call: .
v_call: TRBV10-3
clone_size: few
cdr3_aa: CAISESTDRDTQYF
cdr3_nt: TGTGCCATCAGTGAGTCGACGGACCGGGATACGCAGTATTTT

j_call: TRBJ2-2
d_call: .
v_call: TRBV2
clone_size: .
cdr3_aa: CASKREGGWTGELFF
cdr3_nt: TGTGCCAGCAAACGTGAGGGCGGATGGACCGGGGAGCTGTTTTTT

j_call: TRBJ1-2
d_call: .
v_call: TRBV11-2
clone_size: .
cdr3_aa: CASSFRGHGYTF
cdr3_nt: TGTGCCAGCAGCTTTCGAGGGCATGGCTACACCTTC

j_call: TRBJ2-6
d_call: .
v_call: TRBV28
clone_size: .
cdr3_aa: CASSRDSSGANVLTF
cdr3_nt: TGTGCCAGCAGTAGAGACAGCTCTGGGGCCAACGTCCTGACTTTC

j_call: TRBJ2-5
d_call: .
v_call: TRBV18
clone_size: .
cdr3_aa: CASSPPGWETQYF
cdr3_nt: TGTGCCAGCTCACCACCGGGGTGGGAGACCCAGTACTTC

j_call: TRBJ2-7
d_call: .
v_call: TRBV28
clone_size: few
cdr3_aa: CASSSRRYEQYF
cdr3_nt: TGTGCCAGCAGTTCACGAAGGTACGAGCAGTACTTC

j_call: TRBJ1-6
d_call: .
v_call: TRBV30
clone_size: .
cdr3_aa: CAWSVRGGDNSPLHF
cdr3_nt: TGTGCCTGGAGTGTACGTGGGGGGGATAATTCACCCCTCCACTTT